This T cell receptor beta chain originates from a study of T cell responses to AZD1222 COVID-19 vaccine (dated by TCRdb to the early 2020s). Notes on the research overall: TCR sequencing covered fewer than 250 trial participants: roughly 200 given two doses of AZD1222 and 26 given two doses of MenACWY control vaccine. Trial participants were enrolled into age subgroups of 18-55, 56-69 and 70-plus years, which contained about 150, 28 and 57 TCR-sequenced participants, respectively. Findings and caveats that apply to the study as a whole: Participants were mostly white British, with more females than males. The authors suggested clonal diversity may have been underestimated. Because no day 14 peak-response samples were available, repertoires were characterized only after the peak T cell response. A significant rise in spike-specific TCR breadth and depth was observed after two AZD1222 doses relative to day 0 and relative to MenACWY recipients. The 56-69-year group was small, and its depth increase did not reach significance, likely because of low power. CD4 TCRs associated with the vaccine covered the entire spike protein, and the dominant responses were in regions 160-218 and 743-854. Conclusions about previously exposed vaccinees are limited, since just a handful of AZD1222 recipients were seropositive for SARS-CoV-2 at baseline. Reportedly, close to half of the unique spike-specific TCRs recognized epitopes lying outside the regions that are mutated in the B.1.351 and B.1.1.7 variants.

Via the germline V gene, CDR1 is MNHNS and CDR2 SASEGT. The germline V and J ends show losses of 3 bases and 0 bases respectively, and no gene match explains 1 base of the junction. The CDR3 measures 15 amino acids from cysteine to phenylalanine. The only DNA kept is the CDR3, 45 bases in frame from the first base. The CDR3 regions of human TCRbeta chains were subjected to immunosequencing. The original pipeline was this. Repertoire TCRs were checked for matches against a reference library of SARS-CoV-2-specific TCRs that had been generated using the MIRA antigen-specificity platform. Breadth meant the fraction of unique TCRs that were SARS-CoV-2-associated, whereas depth meant the fraction of total T cells that were SARS-CoV-2-associated. Using the MIRA data, every spike-specific TCR was mapped to the spike region that the TCR reacted to and assigned to either a CD4 or a CD8 class. Log10-transformed breadth and depth values were compared by one-way ANOVA with Sidak's multiple comparisons tests. TCRdb carries this immuneACCESS record with in-frame sequences only. Its versions omit some clonotypes, under half of them owing to an unresolved V gene in the studies checked, with the rest unexplained. The V and J calls and clone size are taken from that table; D and trimming were inferred from the DNA. The sample has tens of thousands of clones on record, approximately 89% of them singletons. About 5.7% of the sample is held by the ten biggest clonotypes.

The time point label, as the study defines it: about 28 days (+/-7) after the second vaccine dose. AZD1222 recipients with second doses at about 4 weeks or about 12 weeks were pooled, because spike-specific TCR depth and breadth did not differ between schedules. Samples from vaccinated people were obtained from the UK trials COV001 and COV002, which included a single-blind randomized controlled phase 2/3 trial of AZD1222 (ChAdOx1 nCoV-19) in healthy adults. For TCRbeta chain sequencing, PBMC samples were collected from trial participants at day 0 and at day 28 after the second dose. Points on this clone: Its recognized antigen is unknown. One base away there is no much larger clone; base qualities are not given.

The receptor was isolated from an adult who received the AZD1222 COVID-19 vaccine. This specimen consisted of peripheral blood, obtained 28 days after the second AZD1222 dose. The chain is made from TRBV6-1 and TRBJ1-3, with 8 central nucleotides matching TRBD1. The nucleotide sequence is given as TGTGCCAGCAGTGAGACAGGGGTCTCTGGAAACACCATATATTTT. It translates as CASSETGVSGNTIYF.